Sequencing of this T cell receptor (beta chain) was carried out in a study of blood T cell repertoires in COVID-19. As for the study in general: Samples taken during acute and convalescent COVID-19 were collected in the United States, Italy and Spain. PBMCs, B-cell-depleted T cells, or T cells provided the cDNA or gDNA that made up the material.

CDR3 length: 18 amino acids. The V gene end was trimmed by 1 base and the J gene end by 3 bases; junction bases not matched to a gene: 11. Germline assignment: CDR1 MGHRA and CDR2 YSYEKL. As handled by the study authors: Cell counts per sample came from amplifying reference gene primers. TCRdb's table, derived via immunoSEQ multiplex PCR, lists solely in-frame clones and lacks some. V, J and clone size derive from that table, while D and trimming were established from the DNA sequence. The sample has over 200,000 clones, roughly 88% seen once; the top ten hold roughly 0.8%. The sample comprised peripheral blood. The chain has TRBV4-1 and TRBJ2-2, with 7 bases aligning to TRBD1. This clonotype was sampled from a woman aged 25 to 45 with acute or convalescent COVID-19. CDR3 DNA: TGCGCCAGCAGCCAAGGGGGACAGTCCCGCAGGGACACCGGGGAGCTGTTTTTT. Its translation: CASSQGGQSRRDTGELFF.